These 26 T cell receptor beta chains share one sample of origin, sequenced in a study of T cell responses to AZD1222 COVID-19 vaccine. Sequencing used immunoSEQ multiplex PCR; TCRdb keeps in-frame clones, though not all of them. This table holds about 150,000 clones, over 80% found once. The material sequenced was peripheral blood, taken 28 days after the second AZD1222 dose. These receptors all come from an adult who received the AZD1222 COVID-19 vaccine.

V gene TRBV10-3 combines with J gene TRBJ2-1, with a possible D match to TRBD1 (5 bases). V gave up 7 bases and J gave up 0 bases, with 13 bases separating them. The CDR3 has 15 amino acids. Germline CDR1 is ENHRY and CDR2 is SYGVKD. The CDR3 spells CAITGSRGSYNEQFF. CDR3 sequence (DNA): TGTGCCATCACTGGAAGTAGGGGCTCCTACAATGAGCAGTTCTTC.

This chain links TRBV30 with TRBJ1-1; TRBD1 aligns across 7 bases. Germline trimming cut 3 bases from V and 4 bases from J; bases unmatched to any gene: 5. The germline V gene encodes CDR1 GTSNPN and CDR2 SVGIG (reference sequence). The length of the CDR3 is 13 residues. The CDR3 protein is CAWRVDRVTEAFF. Written as DNA, the CDR3 is TGTGCCTGGAGAGTAGACAGGGTCACTGAAGCTTTCTTT.

The chain is built from TRBV7-9 and TRBJ2-1; D is perhaps TRBD2 (5 bases). Germline V gene sequence: CDR1 SEHNR, CDR2 FQNEAQ (reference sequence). V was pared by 5 bases and J by 10 bases, with 15 bases between. This CDR3 contains 13 residues. Written as DNA, the CDR3 is TGTGCCAGCAGCCTGGACTCCCTTGGCGAGCAGTTCTTC. Residues: CASSLDSLGEQFF.

V usage is TRBV7-6 and J usage is TRBJ2-3, with 7 bases fitting TRBD2. V gave up 5 bases and J gave up 7 bases; unmatched junction bases: 12. This CDR3 is built from 15 residues. CDR1 is SGHVS, CDR2 FNYEAQ, per germline. CDR3 residues: CASSGRGEGGYTQYF. CDR3 sequence (DNA): TGTGCCAGCAGCGGGAGAGGGGAGGGCGGATATACGCAGTATTTT.

The genes are TRBV2 and TRBJ2-7, with 7 bases matching TRBD1. Looked up from germline, CDR1 is SNHLY and CDR2 is FYNNEI. Germline trimming cut 8 bases from V and 3 bases from J; bases unmatched to any gene: 1. The CDR3 runs to 11 residues. CDR3 sequence (DNA): TGTGCCAGCCGGACAGGCTACGAGCAGTACTTC. Translation: CASRTGYEQYF.

V and J are TRBV4-3 and TRBJ2-1; a weak D match, TRBD2 (6 bases). This CDR3 spans 18 amino acids. The ends were cut back, 0 bases at V and 3 bases at J, with 18 bases in the middle. Germline V gives CDR1 LGHNA, CDR2 YSLEER. The chain's CDR3 is CASSQDLRLRGNYNEQFF. The DNA of the CDR3 is TGCGCCAGCAGCCAAGATCTGAGGCTTCGGGGGAACTACAATGAGCAGTTCTTC.

The V and J genes are TRBV4-2 and TRBJ1-6; tentatively, D is TRBD1 (6 bases). V dropped 4 bases and J dropped 9 bases, with 16 bases sitting between them. The germline V gene has CDR1 LGHNA and CDR2 YNFKEQ. The CDR3 extends over 15 amino acids. The CDR3 sequence: CASSPGTTRFSPLHF. CDR3 DNA sequence: TGTGCCAGCAGCCCCGGGACAACAAGGTTTTCACCCCTCCACTTT.

The chain joins TRBV12-3 or TRBV12-4 to TRBJ1-1; D not certain. The CDR3 sequence is 13 residues long. Trimming removed 2 bases at V and 1 base at J, with 5 bases between. CDR3 amino acids: CASSLTANTEAFF. The DNA of the CDR3 is TGTGCCAGCAGTTTAACAGCGAACACTGAAGCTTTCTTT.

The chain couples TRBV10-3 to TRBJ2-7; D gene uncertain. V shed 0 bases and J shed 0 bases, with 9 bases lying between them. This CDR3 has 15 residues. CDR1 and CDR2 from the germline V gene are ENHRY and SYGVKD. The CDR3 spells CAISESSRNSYEQYF. CDR3 in DNA: TGTGCCATCAGTGAGTCGAGCAGGAACTCCTACGAGCAGTACTTC.

The chain couples TRBV19 to TRBJ2-7; D unclear. Trimming stripped 2 bases from V and 3 bases from J, with 11 bases between. The CDR3 spans 14 residues. Germline V gives CDR1 LNHDA, CDR2 SQIVND (reference sequence). The DNA of the CDR3 is TGTGCCAGTAGTATAAGTTACACCGACTACGAGCAGTACTTC. Its translation: CASSISYTDYEQYF.

V gene TRBV5-3 combines with J gene TRBJ1-5, with TRBD1 matching over 7 bases. TRBV5-3 has ORF status, its function being uncertain. J was trimmed by 1 base and V by 4 bases; bases with no gene match: 11. CDR3 length: 17 amino acids. The CDR3 is CARSHCDTGESNQPQHF. Written as DNA, the CDR3 is TGTGCCAGAAGCCATTGCGACACAGGGGAAAGCAATCAGCCCCAGCATTTT.

The chain uses TRBV7-9 and TRBJ2-2, with 11 nucleotides matching TRBD2. CDR1 is SEHNR and CDR2 is FQNEAQ in the germline V gene (reference sequence). There are 16 residues in the CDR3. The V gene end was trimmed by 3 bases and the J gene end by 6 bases; junction bases not matched to a gene: 6. CDR3 bases: TGTGCCAGCAGCTTTAGCGGGAGGGCGCCCGCCGGGGAGCTGTTTTTT. It encodes CASSFSGRAPAGELFF.

The count of this clone is one. This chain joins TRBV7-9 and TRBJ1-5; TRBD1 is a possible D gene (5 bases). The V gene lost 5 bases and the J gene lost 4 bases, with 21 bases spanning the gap. The CDR3 extends over 17 amino acids. CDR1 and CDR2 from the germline V gene are SEHNR and FQNEAQ (reference sequence). This CDR3 reads CASSPYAGPGGNQPQHF. CDR3 nucleotides: TGTGCCAGCAGCCCCTATGCGGGGCCAGGCGGGAATCAGCCCCAGCATTTT.

J is TRBJ1-1 and V is TRBV11-3; 9 positions match TRBD1. The junction had 2 bases not matched to a gene; V was cut back by 5 bases and J by 1 base. Per germline, CDR1 SGHNT and CDR2 YENEEA. There are 14 residues in the CDR3. CDR3 in amino acids: CASSKTGGNTEAFF. Here the CDR3 DNA reads TGTGCCAGCAGCAAGACAGGGGGGAACACTGAAGCTTTCTTT.

The chain recombines TRBV19 with TRBJ1-4; TRBD1 might be the D (5 bases). CDR1 and CDR2 (germline): LNHDA, SQIVND (reference sequence). This CDR3 spans 13 amino acids. V dropped 4 bases and J dropped 7 bases, with 10 bases sitting between them. DNA of the CDR3: TGTGCCAGTAGTAGGGGGTTGAGTGAAAAACTGTTTTTT. Amino acids: CASSRGLSEKLFF. Variable domain in full (rest from reference TRBV19 and TRBJ1-4): DGGITQSPKYLFRKEGQNVTLSCEQNLNHDAMYWYRQDPGQGLRLIYYSQIVNDFQKGDIAEGYSVSREKKESFPLTVTSAQKNPTAFYLCASSRGLSEKLFFGSGTQLSVL.

The chain uses TRBV7-2 and TRBJ1-3; no reliable D call. CDR1 is SGHTA, CDR2 FQGNSA, per germline. The CDR3 has 16 amino acids. V was clipped by 5 bases and J by 1 base, with 15 bases between them. CDR3 coding DNA: TGTGCCAGCAGCGAGAGTGGCGTCGGGTCTGGAAACACCATATATTTT. Translating gives CASSESGVGSGNTIYF. Full variable domain (remainder filled in from reference TRBV7-2 and TRBJ1-3): GAGVSQSPSNKVTEKGKDVELRCDPISGHTALYWYRQSLGQGLEFLIYFQGNSAPDKSGLPSDRFSAERTGGSVSTLTIQRTQQEDSAVYLCASSESGVGSGNTIYFGEGSWLTVV.

This sequence joins TRBV27 and TRBJ2-2; D remains unclear. Germline V gene sequence: CDR1 MNHEY, CDR2 SMNVEV (reference sequence). This CDR3 contains 15 residues. Trimming took off 0 bases at V and 1 base at J, with 6 bases between the two ends. CDR3 DNA sequence: TGTGCCAGCAGTTTATCCAGACAGAACACCGGGGAGCTGTTTTTT. Protein product: CASSLSRQNTGELFF.

The rearrangement uses TRBV6-5 and TRBJ1-5; D is ambiguous. Trimming cost V 6 bases and J 2 bases, with 11 bases left between them. The germline CDR1 and CDR2 sequences are MNHEY and SVGAGI. CDR3 size: 14 residues. CDR3 in amino acids: CASRSERGNQPQHF. The CDR3 DNA reads TGTGCCAGCAGGTCGGAACGGGGCAATCAGCCCCAGCATTTT.

This chain uses TRBV19 with TRBJ2-7; tentatively, D is TRBD1 (5 bases). The germline CDR1 and CDR2 sequences are LNHDA and SQIVND (reference sequence). Trimming took off 6 bases at V and 2 bases at J, with 26 bases between the two ends. The CDR3 length is 18 residues. CDR3 sequence (DNA): TGTGCCAGTAGGGGTTTAAGGTCTCAGGGCACGGAAACCTACGAGCAGTACTTC. Translation gives CASRGLRSQGTETYEQYF. Supplemented by reference TRBV19 and TRBJ2-7, the full variable domain reads DGGITQSPKYLFRKEGQNVTLSCEQNLNHDAMYWYRQDPGQGLRLIYYSQIVNDFQKGDIAEGYSVSREKKESFPLTVTSAQKNPTAFYLCASRGLRSQGTETYEQYFGPGTRLTVT.

The CDR3 sequence is CASSNPTGRRTEAFF. Here the CDR3 DNA reads TGTGCCAGCAGCAACCCGACAGGGAGGAGAACTGAAGCTTTCTTT. The chain uses TRBV7-3 and TRBJ1-1, with 7 nucleotides matching TRBD1. The V gene end was trimmed by 5 bases and the J gene end by 5 bases; junction bases not matched to a gene: 11. This CDR3 is built from 15 residues. Per the germline V gene, CDR1 is SGHTA and CDR2 is FQGTGA.

This clone was observed a single time. The CDR3 spells CASSKGGLPWLDGYTF. The DNA for the CDR3 is TGTGCCAGTAGTAAGGGGGGGTTACCTTGGCTGGATGGCTACACCTTC. This chain joins TRBV19 and TRBJ1-2, with D possibly matching TRBD1 (6 bases). The germline V gene has CDR1 LNHDA and CDR2 SQIVND (reference sequence). The V end was cut by 4 bases, the J end by 6 bases, with 21 bases between. The CDR3 has 16 amino acids.

The genes are TRBV5-1 and TRBJ1-1; no clear D. V lost 1 base to trimming and J lost 1 base, with 8 bases between them. The CDR3 spans 14 residues. Germline CDR1 reads SGHRS; CDR2 reads YFSETQ. CDR3 protein: CASSLFGRNTEAFF. The CDR3 nucleotides are TGCGCCAGCAGCTTGTTCGGGCGGAACACTGAAGCTTTCTTT.

The chain carries TRBV24-1 and TRBJ1-5, with 7 bases identical to TRBD1. V dropped 7 bases and J dropped 0; count of bases not matched to a gene: 2. The CDR3 runs to 14 residues. Germline-derived CDR1 and CDR2 are KGHDR and SFDVKD. This CDR3 is CATSPGGSNQPQHF. CDR3 nucleotide sequence: TGTGCCACCAGCCCAGGGGGTAGCAATCAGCCCCAGCATTTT.

The rearrangement uses TRBV19 and TRBJ2-6; D unclear. V was pared by 3 bases and J by 3 bases, with 9 bases between. Germline lookup yields CDR1 LNHDA and CDR2 SQIVND (reference sequence). This CDR3 comprises 15 residues. DNA of the CDR3: TGTGCCAGTAGTATCTCGGTGCGTGGGGCCAACGTCCTGACTTTC. This codes for CASSISVRGANVLTF.

V gene TRBV21-1 combines with J gene TRBJ1-5; TRBD1, as called in the table, went unchecked against the DNA. TRBV21-1 counts as a pseudogene. The CDR3 runs to 17 residues. The CDR3 protein is CASSNRRVRGRAQPQHF. The CDR3 DNA reads TGTGCCAGCAGCAACCGCCGCGTGAGGGGGCGGGCTCAGCCCCAGCATTTT.

This clone came up once. This sequence joins TRBV11-2 and TRBJ1-2; D possibly corresponds to TRBD1 (6 bases). The CDR3 runs 14 residues. V shed 4 bases and J shed 4 bases, with 13 bases lying between them. CDR1 SGHAT and CDR2 FQNNGV come from the germline V gene. The CDR3: CASSSGTTIYGYTF. The CDR3 nucleotides read TGTGCCAGCAGCTCCGGGACAACCATCTATGGCTACACCTTC.